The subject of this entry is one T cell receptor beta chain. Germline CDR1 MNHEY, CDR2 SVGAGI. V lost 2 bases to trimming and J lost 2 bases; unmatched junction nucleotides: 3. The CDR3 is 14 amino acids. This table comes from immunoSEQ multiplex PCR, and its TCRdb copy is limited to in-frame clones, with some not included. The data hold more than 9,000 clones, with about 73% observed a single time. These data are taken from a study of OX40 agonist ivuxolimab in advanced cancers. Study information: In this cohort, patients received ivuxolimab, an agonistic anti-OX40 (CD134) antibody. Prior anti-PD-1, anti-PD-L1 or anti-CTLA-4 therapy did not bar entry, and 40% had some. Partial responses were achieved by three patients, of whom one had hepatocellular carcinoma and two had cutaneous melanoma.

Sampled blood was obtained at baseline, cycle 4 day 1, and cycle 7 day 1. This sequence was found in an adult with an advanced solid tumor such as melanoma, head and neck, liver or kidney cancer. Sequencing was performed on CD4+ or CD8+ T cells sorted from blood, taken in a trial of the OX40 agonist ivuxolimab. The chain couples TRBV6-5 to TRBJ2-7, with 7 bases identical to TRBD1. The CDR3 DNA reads TGTGCCAGCAGTTACGGGGACAGTGCCTACGAGCAGTACTTC. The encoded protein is CASSYGDSAYEQYF.